The clone carrying this T cell receptor beta chain appeared a few times. What it binds is unknown. The study isolated at least 6 million PBMCs from each sample. The record originates from a study of blood T cells in healthy people across ages. A second PCR, run for roughly 7 to 12 cycles, used a sample-barcoded 5' primer plus a J-beta primer mix. TCRdb called the 5' RACE reads again in MiXCR, with one record for every CDR3 protein. The data show approximately 780,000 distinct CDR3 sequences, about a quarter seen once. This CDR3 comprises 16 residues. Trimming took 3 bases from V and 0 from J, leaving 14 bases between them. The germline gives CDR1 SGHKS, CDR2 YYEKEE (reference sequence). General study findings and limits: Greater diversity and more naive CD4+ cells were seen in long-lived donors than in aged donors.

These sequences were also reported in another study, on T cells of mothers and their children. From that second work: Mothers yielded over 8 million CDR3 reads, children some 3 million each. For unrelated pairs as for related ones, thymic selection shapes TCR recombination output similarly.

This TCR was recovered from a boy younger than 18 in good health. The chain employs TRBV5-5 and TRBJ2-3, with D possibly being TRBD1 (6 bases). The sequencing input was blood. The CDR3 nucleotides are TGTGCCAGCAGCTCCGGACAGCTCCTTAGCACAGATACGCAGTATTTT. This sequence encodes CASSSGQLLSTDTQYF.